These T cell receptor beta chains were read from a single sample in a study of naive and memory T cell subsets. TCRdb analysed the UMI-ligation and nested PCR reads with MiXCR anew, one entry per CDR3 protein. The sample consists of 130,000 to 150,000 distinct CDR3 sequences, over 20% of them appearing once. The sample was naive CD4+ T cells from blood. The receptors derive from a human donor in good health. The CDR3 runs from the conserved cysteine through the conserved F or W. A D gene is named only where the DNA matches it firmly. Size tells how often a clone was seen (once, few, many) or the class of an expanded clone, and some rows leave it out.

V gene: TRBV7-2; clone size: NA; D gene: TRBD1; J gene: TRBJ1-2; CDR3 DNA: TGTGCCAGCAGCTTAAGACAGGGGGCCCCCAATGGCTACACCTTC; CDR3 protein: CASSLRQGAPNGYTF
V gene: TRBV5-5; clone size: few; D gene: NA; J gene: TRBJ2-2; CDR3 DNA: TGTGCCAGCAACTCACTGGGGGCGCGGGAGCTGTTTTTT; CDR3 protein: CASNSLGARELFF
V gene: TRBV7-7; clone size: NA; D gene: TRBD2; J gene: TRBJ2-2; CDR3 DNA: TGTGCTAGCAGCGATGCGGGGGGGATCACCGGGGAGCTGTTTTTT; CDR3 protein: CASSDAGGITGELFF
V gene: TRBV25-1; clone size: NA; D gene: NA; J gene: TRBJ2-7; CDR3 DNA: TGTGCCAGCAGCGCCCGGGGCCGGGAGCAGTACTTC; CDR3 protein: CASSARGREQYF
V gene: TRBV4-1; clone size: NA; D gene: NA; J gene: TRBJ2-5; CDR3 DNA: TGCGCCAGCAGCCAAGAAGCCGGAAGTGAGACCCAGTACTTC; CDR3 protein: CASSQEAGSETQYF
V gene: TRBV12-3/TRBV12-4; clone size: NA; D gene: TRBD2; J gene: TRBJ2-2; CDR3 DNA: TGTGCCAGCAGTTTAGCAGGACTAGCGGCGAACACCGGGGAGCTGTTTTTT; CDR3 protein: CASSLAGLAANTGELFF
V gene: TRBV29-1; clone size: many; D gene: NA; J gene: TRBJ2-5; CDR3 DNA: TGCAGCGTTGAAGATCCTCGGGGGACGAATGCGCAAGAGACCCAGTACTTC; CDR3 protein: CSVEDPRGTNAQETQYF
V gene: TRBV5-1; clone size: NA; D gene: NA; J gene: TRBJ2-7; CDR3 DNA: TGCGCCAGCAGCTTGGTCGAAATGAGAGGGAGATACGAGCAGTACTTC; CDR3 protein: CASSLVEMRGRYEQYF
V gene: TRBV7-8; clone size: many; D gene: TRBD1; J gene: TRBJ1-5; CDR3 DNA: TGTGCCAGCAGCCGAAAGACAGGGGCTAGAGATCAGCCCCAGCATTTT; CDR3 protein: CASSRKTGARDQPQHF
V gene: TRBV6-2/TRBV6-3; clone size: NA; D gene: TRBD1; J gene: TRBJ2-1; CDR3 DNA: TGTGCCAGCAAAATACTACAGGGGGCCGTCCATGAGCAGTTCTTC; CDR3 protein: CASKILQGAVHEQFF
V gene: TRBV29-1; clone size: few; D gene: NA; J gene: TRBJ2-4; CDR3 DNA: TGCAGCGCATCTAGAGGGGAAAACATTCAGTACTTC; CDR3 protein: CSASRGENIQYF
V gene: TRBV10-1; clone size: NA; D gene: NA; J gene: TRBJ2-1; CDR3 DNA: TGCGCCAGCAGTGGCATGGCGAGGAGCTCCTACAATGAGCAGTTCTTC; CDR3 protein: CASSGMARSSYNEQFF
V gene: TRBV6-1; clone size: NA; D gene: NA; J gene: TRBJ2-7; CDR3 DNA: TGTGCCAGCAGTGAAGCTTGGGGGTTCTACGAGCAGTACTTC; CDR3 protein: CASSEAWGFYEQYF
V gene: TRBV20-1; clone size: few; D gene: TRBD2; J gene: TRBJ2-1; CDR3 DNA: TGCAGTGCATCACTAGCGGGCAGCTCCTACAATGAGCAGTTCTTC; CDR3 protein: CSASLAGSSYNEQFF
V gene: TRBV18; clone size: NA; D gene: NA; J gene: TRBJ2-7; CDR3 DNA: TGTGCCAGCTCACCACGTGCAGATACATACGAGCAGTACTTC; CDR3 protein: CASSPRADTYEQYF
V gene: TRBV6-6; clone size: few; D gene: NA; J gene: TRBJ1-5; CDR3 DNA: TGTGCCAGCAGCCCAAAAATAGGGTCTTATAGCAATCAGCCCCAGCATTTT; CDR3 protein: CASSPKIGSYSNQPQHF
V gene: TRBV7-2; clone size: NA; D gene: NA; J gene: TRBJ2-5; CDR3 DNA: TGTGCCAGCAGCTTGACCCTCCAAGAGACCCAGTACTTC; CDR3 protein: CASSLTLQETQYF
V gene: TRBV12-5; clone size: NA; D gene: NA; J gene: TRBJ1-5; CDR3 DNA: TGTGCTAGTGGTGTCGGGGCATATAGCAATCAGCCCCAGCATTTT; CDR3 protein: CASGVGAYSNQPQHF
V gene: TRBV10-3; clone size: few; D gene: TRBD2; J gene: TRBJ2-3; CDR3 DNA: TGTGCCATCGGGGAGGGAGGGCCTTTTACAGATACGCAGTATTTT; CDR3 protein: CAIGEGGPFTDTQYF
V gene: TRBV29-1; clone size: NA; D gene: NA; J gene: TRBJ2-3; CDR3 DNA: TGCAGCGTGGACAGAGAGAGCACAGATACGCAGTATTTT; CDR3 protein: CSVDRESTDTQYF
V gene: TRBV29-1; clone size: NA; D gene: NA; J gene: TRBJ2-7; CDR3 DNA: TGCAGCGTTGATGGGGAGTTCAGTTACGAGCAGTACTTC; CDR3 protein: CSVDGEFSYEQYF
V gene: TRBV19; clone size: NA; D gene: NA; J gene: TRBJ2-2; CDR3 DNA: TGTGCCAGTAGTCCTGCCGGGAGTAGCACCGGGGAGCTGTTTTTT; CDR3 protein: CASSPAGSSTGELFF
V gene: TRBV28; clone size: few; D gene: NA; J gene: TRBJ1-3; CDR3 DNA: TGTGCCAGCAGTAAACCGATCAGAAACACCATATATTTT; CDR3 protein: CASSKPIRNTIYF
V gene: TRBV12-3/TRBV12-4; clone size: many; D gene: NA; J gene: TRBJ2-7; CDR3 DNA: TGTGCCAGCAGTTTAGCGGAGGCTTGGCCCCGCGAGCAGTACTTC; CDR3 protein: CASSLAEAWPREQYF
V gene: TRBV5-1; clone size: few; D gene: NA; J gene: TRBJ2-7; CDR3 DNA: TGCGCCAGCAGCTTGGAATCCAGGGCCCACGAGCAGTACTTC; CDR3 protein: CASSLESRAHEQYF
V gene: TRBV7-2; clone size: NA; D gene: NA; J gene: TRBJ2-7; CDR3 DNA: TGTGCCAGCAGCGCAACCTCGGAGGGACCTCGAGAGCAGTACTTC; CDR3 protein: CASSATSEGPREQYF
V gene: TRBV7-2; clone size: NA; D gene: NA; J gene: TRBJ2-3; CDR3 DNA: TGTGCCAGCAGCTTAGGGGTGGTCGTGAGGCAGTATTTT; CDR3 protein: CASSLGVVVRQYF
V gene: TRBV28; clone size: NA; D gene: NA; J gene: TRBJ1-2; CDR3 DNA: TGTGCCAGCAGTCCCGACGCTACTCCCTATGGCTACACCTTC; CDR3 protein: CASSPDATPYGYTF
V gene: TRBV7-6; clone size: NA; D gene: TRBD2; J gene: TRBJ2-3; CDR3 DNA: TGTGCCAGCAGCTTAGGGTCGGTGGGAGCGGGAGCGAGCACAGATACGCAGTATTTT; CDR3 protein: CASSLGSVGAGASTDTQYF
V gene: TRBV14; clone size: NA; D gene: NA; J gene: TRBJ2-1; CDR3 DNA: TGTGCCAGCAGCCAAGGGTGGGCTAGCGTCTACAATGAGCAGTTCTTC; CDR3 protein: CASSQGWASVYNEQFF
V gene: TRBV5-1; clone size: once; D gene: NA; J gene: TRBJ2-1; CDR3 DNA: TGCGCCAGCAGCGCTCGGAATGAGCAGTTCTTC; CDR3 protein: CASSARNEQFF
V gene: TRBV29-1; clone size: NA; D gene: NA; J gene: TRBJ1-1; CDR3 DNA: TGCAGCGGAGGGGGGGACACTGAAGCTTTCTTT; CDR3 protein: CSGGGDTEAFF
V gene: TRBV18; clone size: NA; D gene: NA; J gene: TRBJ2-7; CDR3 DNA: TGTGCCAGCTCACCAGGGGCGGAGGGGTACGAGCAGTACTTC; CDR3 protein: CASSPGAEGYEQYF
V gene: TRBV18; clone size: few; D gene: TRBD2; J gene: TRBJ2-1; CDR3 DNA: TGTGCCAGCTCACCTCGAGCGGGAGGCTGGTCCAATGAGCAGTTCTTC; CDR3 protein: CASSPRAGGWSNEQFF
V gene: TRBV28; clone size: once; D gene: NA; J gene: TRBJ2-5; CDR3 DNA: TGTGCCAGCAGTTTATTGTTTTGGGAGCAAGAGACCCAGTACTTC; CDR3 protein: CASSLLFWEQETQYF
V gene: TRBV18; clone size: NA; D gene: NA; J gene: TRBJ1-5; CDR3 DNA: TGTGCCAGCTCACCACTGGGCGGCAATCAGCCCCAGCATTTT; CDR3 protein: CASSPLGGNQPQHF
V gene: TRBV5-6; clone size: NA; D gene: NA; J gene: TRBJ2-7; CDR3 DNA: TGTGCCAGCACGGGCCAGAGGCCTCCCTACGAGCAGTACTTC; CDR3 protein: CASTGQRPPYEQYF
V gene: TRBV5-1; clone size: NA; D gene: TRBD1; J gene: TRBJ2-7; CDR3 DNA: TGCGCCAGCAGCCCAGGACAGGGGGCTTTAAACGAGCAGTACTTC; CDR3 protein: CASSPGQGALNEQYF
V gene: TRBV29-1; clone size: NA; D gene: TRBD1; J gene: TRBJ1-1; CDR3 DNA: TGCAGCGCTGAGCACAGGGGGAGGAACACTGAAGCTTTCTTT; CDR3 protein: CSAEHRGRNTEAFF
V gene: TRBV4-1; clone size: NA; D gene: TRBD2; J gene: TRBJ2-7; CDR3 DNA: TGCGCCAGCAGCCAAGGAACTAGCAGGCGGGGGGAGCAGTACTTC; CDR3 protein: CASSQGTSRRGEQYF
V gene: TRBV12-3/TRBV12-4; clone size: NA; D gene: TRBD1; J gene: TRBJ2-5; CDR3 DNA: TGTGCCAGCAGTCCCGCGGGGACAGGACAAGAGACCCAGTACTTC; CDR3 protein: CASSPAGTGQETQYF
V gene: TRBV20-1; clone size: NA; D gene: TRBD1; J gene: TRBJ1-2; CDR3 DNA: TGCAGTGCTCGGGTGACAGGGGGCTATGGCTACACCTTC; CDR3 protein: CSARVTGGYGYTF
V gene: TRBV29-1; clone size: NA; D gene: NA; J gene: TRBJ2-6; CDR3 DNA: TGCAGCGTCGTCTCTGGGGCCAACGTCCTGACTTTC; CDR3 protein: CSVVSGANVLTF
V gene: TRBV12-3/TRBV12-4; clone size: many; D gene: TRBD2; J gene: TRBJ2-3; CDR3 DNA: TGTGCCAGCCGTCCAAGCGGGAGAGCAGATACGCAGTATTTT; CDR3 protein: CASRPSGRADTQYF